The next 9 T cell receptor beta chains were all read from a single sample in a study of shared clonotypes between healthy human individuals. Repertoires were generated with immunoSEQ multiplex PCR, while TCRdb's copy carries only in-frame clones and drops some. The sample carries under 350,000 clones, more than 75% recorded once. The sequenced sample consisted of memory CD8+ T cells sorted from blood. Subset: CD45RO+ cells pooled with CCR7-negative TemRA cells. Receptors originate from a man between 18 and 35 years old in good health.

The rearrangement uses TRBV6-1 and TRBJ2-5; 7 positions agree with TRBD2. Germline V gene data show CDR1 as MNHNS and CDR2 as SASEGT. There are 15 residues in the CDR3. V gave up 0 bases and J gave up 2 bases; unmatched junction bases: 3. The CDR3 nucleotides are TGTGCCAGCAGTGAAGCCTGGGGGGGACAAGAGACCCAGTACTTC. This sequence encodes CASSEAWGGQETQYF.

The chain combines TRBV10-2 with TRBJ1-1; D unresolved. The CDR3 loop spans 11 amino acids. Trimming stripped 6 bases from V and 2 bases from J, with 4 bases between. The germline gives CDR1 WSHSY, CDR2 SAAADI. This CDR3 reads CASSANTEAFF. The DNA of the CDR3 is TGCGCCAGCAGCGCAAACACTGAAGCTTTCTTT.

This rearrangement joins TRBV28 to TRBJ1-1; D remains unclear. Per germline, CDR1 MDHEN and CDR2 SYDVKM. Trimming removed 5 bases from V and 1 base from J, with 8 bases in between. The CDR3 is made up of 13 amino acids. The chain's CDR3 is CASSTDTNTEAFF. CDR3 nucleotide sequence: TGTGCCAGCAGTACAGACACGAACACTGAAGCTTTCTTT.

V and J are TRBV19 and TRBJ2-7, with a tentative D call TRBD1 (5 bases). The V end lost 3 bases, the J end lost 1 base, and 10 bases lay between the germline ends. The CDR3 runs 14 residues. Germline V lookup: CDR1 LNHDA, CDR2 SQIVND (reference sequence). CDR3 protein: CASSIKGDSYEQYF. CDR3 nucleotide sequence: TGTGCCAGTAGTATTAAAGGGGATTCCTACGAGCAGTACTTC.

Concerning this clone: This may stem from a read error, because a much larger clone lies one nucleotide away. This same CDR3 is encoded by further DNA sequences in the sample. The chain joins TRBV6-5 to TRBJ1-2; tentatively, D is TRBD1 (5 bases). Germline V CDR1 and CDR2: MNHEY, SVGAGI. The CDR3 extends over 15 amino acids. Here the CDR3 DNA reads TGTGCTAGCAGTCATCAGGGAGGGGACAACTATGGCTACACCTTC. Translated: CASSHQGGDNYGYTF.

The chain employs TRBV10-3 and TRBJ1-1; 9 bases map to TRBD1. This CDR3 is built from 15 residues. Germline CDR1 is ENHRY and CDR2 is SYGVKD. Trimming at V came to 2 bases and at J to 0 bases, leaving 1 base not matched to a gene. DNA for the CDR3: TGTGCCATCAGTGAGGGACAGGGGATGAACACTGAAGCTTTCTTT. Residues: CAISEGQGMNTEAFF.

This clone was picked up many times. CDR3 sequence reads: CAISEAGHDTEAFF. CDR3 bases: TGTGCCATCAGTGAGGCAGGGCATGACACTGAAGCTTTCTTT. The chain carries TRBV10-3 and TRBJ1-1; D is possibly TRBD1 (5 bases). This CDR3 spans 14 amino acids. V gave up 2 bases and J gave up 3 bases, with 10 bases separating them. CDR1 is ENHRY and CDR2 is SYGVKD in the germline V gene.

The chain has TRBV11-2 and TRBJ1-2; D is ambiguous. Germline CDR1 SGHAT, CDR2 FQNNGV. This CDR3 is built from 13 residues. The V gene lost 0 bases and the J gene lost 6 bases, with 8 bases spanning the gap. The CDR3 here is CASSLDPGDGYTF. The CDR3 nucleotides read TGTGCCAGCAGCTTAGATCCCGGGGATGGCTACACCTTC.

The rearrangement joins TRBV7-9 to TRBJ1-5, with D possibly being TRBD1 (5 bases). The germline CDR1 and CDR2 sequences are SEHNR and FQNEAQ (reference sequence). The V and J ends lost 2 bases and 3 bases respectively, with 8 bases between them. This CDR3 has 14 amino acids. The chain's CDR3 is CASSLSGNNQPQHF. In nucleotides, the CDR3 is TGTGCCAGCAGCTTATCAGGGAACAATCAGCCCCAGCATTTT.